This TCR beta chain emerged from a study of blood T cell repertoires in COVID-19. How the authors handled the data: Nucleated cell number was recorded as an estimate derived from reference gene primer amplification. Data came from immunoSEQ multiplex PCR; TCRdb stores just in-frame clones and leaves some out. V and J calls and clone size are those listed in that table; D and trimming were worked out from the DNA. The sample contains 40,000 or so clones, approximately 89% of which appear only once. Germline V gene sequence: CDR1 SGDLS, CDR2 YYNGEE. V shed 4 bases and J 5 bases; nucleotides not matched to a gene: 13. This CDR3 has 16 amino acids.

The sequence came from a man aged 45-60 years with active COVID-19. The chain links TRBV9 to TRBJ2-5; the match to TRBD1 covers 8 bases. The sample consisted of peripheral blood. CDR3: CASSLYGQGGRETQYF. The CDR3 region has the DNA TGTGCCAGCAGCTTATACGGACAGGGCGGAAGGGAGACCCAGTACTTC.